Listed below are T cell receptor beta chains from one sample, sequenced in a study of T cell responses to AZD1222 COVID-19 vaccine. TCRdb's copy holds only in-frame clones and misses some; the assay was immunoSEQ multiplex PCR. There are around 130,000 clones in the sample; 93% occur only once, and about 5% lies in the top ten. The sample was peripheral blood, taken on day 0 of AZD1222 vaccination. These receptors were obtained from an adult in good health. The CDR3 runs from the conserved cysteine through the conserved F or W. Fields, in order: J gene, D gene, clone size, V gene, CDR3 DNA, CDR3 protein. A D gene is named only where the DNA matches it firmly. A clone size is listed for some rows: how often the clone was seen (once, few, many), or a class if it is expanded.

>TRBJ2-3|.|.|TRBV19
TGTGCCAGTGGGGGGGGGCAGAATCCCACAGATACGCAGTATTTT
CASGGGQNPTDTQYF
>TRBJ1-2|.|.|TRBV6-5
TGTGCCAGCAGTTACAAGGGTCAGAGAAACTATGGCTACACCTTC
CASSYKGQRNYGYTF
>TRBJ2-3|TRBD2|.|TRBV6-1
TGTGCCAGCAGTGACCTAGCGGGGGGTATCACAGATACGCAGTATTTT
CASSDLAGGITDTQYF
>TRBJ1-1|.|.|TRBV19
TGTGCCAGTATGCTTGGAGGGGCTCGGACTGAAGCTTTCTTT
CASMLGGARTEAFF
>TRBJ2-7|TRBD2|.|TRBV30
TGTGCCTGGGGCCCCGGGACTAGGTCCCTATGGCAGTACTTC
CAWGPGTRSLWQYF
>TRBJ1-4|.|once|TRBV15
TGTGCCACCAGCAGAGATTCGGGGGCCCTGAGTGAAAAACTGTTTTTT
CATSRDSGALSEKLFF
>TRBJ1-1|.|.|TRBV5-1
TGCGCCAGCAGCATACAGACAGAAAACACTGAAGCTTTCTTT
CASSIQTENTEAFF
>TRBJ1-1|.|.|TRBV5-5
TGTGCCAGCAGCCGGGACGGATGGTATGGGGCTTTCTTT
CASSRDGWYGAFF
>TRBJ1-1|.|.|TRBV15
TGTGCCACCAGCCCCCGGCCAGGGGACTTGAGAAAGACTGAAGCTTTCTTT
CATSPRPGDLRKTEAFF
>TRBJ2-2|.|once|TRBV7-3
TGTGCCAGCAGCTTAGACCAAGGACACACCGGGGAGCTGTTTTTT
CASSLDQGHTGELFF
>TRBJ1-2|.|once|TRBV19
TGTGCCAGTAGTATTCTCCTAAGTAACCCGGATGGCTACACCTTC
CASSILLSNPDGYTF
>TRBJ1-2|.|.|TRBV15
TGTGCCACCAGCACCCCTGAAGGTGTCTATGGCTACACCTTC
CATSTPEGVYGYTF
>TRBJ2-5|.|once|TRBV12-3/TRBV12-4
TGTGCCAGCAGTCAGCAGGAGGGAGAGACCCAGTACTTC
CASSQQEGETQYF
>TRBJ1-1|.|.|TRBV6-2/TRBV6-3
TGTGCCAGCAGCCCTTCAGGTTTGAACACTGAAGCTTTCTTT
CASSPSGLNTEAFF
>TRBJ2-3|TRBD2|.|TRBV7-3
TGTGCCAGCAGCTCAGCGGGGGGCACAGATACGCAGTATTTT
CASSSAGGTDTQYF
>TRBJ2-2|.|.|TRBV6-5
TGTGCCAGCAGTACCGACAGATCGAACACCGGGGAGCTGTTTTTT
CASSTDRSNTGELFF
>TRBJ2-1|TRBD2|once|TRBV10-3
TGTGCCATCAGTGAGGTGCGGGGGGACACGAATGAGCAGTTCTTC
CAISEVRGDTNEQFF
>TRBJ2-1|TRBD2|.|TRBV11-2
TGTGCCAGCGGGCGGGGGGGCTACAATGAGCAGTTCTTC
CASGRGGYNEQFF
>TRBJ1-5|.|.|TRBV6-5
TGTGCCAGCAGTTCGGGGCCCCAGCATTTT
CASSSGPQHF
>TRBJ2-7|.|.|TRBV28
TGTGCCAGCAGTCCTTTGCGGGATCCCATTTACGAGCAGTACTTC
CASSPLRDPIYEQYF